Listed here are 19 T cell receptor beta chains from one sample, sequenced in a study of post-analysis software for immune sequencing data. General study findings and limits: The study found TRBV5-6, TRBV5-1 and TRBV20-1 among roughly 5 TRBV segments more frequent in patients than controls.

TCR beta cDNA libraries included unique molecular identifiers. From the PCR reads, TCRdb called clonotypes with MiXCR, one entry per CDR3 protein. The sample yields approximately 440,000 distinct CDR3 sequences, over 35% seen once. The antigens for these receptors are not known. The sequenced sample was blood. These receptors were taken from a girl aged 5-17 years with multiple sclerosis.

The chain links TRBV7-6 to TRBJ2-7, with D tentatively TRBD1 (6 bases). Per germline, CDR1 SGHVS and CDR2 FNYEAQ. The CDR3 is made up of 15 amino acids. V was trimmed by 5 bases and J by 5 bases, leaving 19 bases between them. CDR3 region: CASSPPGLPGDEQYF. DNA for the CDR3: TGTGCCAGCAGCCCCCCAGGGCTCCCAGGGGACGAGCAGTACTTC.

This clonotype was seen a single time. DNA of the CDR3: TGTGCCAGCACACTATCAGGGGGCGATTACGAGCAGTACTTC. As protein: CASTLSGGDYEQYF. The chain links TRBV5-5 to TRBJ2-5; the match to TRBD1 covers 8 bases. The DNA end lines up better with TRBJ2-7; the J call may be wrong. This CDR3 region has 14 residues. Germline V gene sequence: CDR1 SGHKS, CDR2 YYEKEE (reference sequence).

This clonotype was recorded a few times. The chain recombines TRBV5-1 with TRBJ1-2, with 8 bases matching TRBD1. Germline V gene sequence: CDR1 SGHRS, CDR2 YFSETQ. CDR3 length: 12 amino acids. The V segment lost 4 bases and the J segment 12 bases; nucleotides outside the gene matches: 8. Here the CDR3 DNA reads TGCGCCAGCAGCCAGACAGGGGAAGGCCACACCTTC. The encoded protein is CASSQTGEGHTF.

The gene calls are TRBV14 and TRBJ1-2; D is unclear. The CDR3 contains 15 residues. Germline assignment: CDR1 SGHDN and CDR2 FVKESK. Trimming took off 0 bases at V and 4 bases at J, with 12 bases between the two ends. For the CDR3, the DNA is TGTGCCAGCAGCCAAGATCCCGGAGCGGGCTATGGCTACACCTTC. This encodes CASSQDPGAGYGYTF.

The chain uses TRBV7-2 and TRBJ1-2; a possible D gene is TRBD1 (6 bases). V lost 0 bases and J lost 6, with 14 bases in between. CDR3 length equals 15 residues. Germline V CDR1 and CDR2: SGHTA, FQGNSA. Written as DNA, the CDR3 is TGTGCCAGCAGCTTAGCGGCCGGAGGGGGAGATGGCTACACCTTC. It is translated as CASSLAAGGGDGYTF.

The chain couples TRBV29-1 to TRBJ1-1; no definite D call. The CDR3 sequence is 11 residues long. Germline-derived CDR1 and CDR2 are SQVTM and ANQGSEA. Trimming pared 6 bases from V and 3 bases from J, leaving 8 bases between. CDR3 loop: CSVASYTEAFF. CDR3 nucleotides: TGCAGCGTCGCTAGTTACACTGAAGCTTTCTTT.

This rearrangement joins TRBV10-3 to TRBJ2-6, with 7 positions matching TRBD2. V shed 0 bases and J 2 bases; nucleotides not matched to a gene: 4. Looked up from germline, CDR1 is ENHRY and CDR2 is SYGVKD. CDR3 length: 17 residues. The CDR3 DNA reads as TGTGCCATCAGTGAGTCCGGGCGGGGGACTGGGGCCAACGTCCTGACTTTC. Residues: CAISESGRGTGANVLTF.

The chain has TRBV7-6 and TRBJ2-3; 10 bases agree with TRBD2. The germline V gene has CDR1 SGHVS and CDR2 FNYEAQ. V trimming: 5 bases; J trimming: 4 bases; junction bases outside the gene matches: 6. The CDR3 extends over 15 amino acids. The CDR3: CASSRGTSVSDTQYF. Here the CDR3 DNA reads TGTGCCAGCAGCAGAGGGACTAGCGTATCAGATACGCAGTATTTT.

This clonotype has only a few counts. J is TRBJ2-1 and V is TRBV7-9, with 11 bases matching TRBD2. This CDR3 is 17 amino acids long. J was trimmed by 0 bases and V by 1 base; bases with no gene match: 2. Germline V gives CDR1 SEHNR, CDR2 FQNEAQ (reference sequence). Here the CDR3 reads CASSLVGTSGSYNEQFF. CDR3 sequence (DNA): TGTGCCAGCAGCTTAGTAGGGACTAGCGGCTCCTACAATGAGCAGTTCTTC.

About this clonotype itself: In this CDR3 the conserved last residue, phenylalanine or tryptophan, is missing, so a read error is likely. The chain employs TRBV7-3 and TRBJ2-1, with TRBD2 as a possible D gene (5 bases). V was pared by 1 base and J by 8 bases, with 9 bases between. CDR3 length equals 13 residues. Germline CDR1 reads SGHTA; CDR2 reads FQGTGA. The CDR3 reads CASSLIWGDEQFL. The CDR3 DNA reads TGTGCCAGCAGCTTAATATGGGGAGATGAGCAGTTCTTG.

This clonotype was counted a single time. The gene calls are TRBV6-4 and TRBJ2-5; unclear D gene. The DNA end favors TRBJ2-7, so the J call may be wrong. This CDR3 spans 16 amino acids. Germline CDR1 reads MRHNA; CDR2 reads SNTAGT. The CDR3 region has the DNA TGTGCCAGCAGTGACAAGCACGAACTATTTAACTACGAGCAGTACTTC. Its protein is CASSDKHELFNYEQYF.

The CDR3 sequence: CASSPVGMTGLDTQYF. The DNA of the CDR3 is TGCGCCAGCAGCCCGGTTGGAATGACAGGGCTAGATACGCAGTATTTT. The chain combines TRBV5-1 with TRBJ2-3; 7 nucleotides line up with TRBD1. Per the germline V gene, CDR1 is SGHRS and CDR2 is YFSETQ. The CDR3 spans 16 residues. After removal of 4 bases from V and 5 bases from J, the junction contained 13 bases not matched to a gene.

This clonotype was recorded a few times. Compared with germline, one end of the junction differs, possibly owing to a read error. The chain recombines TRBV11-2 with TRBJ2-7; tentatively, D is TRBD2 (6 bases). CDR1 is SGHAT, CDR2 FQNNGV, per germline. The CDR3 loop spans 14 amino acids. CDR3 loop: CASTPGDFPYEQCF. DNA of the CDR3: TGTGCCAGCACCCCTGGGGACTTCCCCTACGAGCAGTGCTTC.

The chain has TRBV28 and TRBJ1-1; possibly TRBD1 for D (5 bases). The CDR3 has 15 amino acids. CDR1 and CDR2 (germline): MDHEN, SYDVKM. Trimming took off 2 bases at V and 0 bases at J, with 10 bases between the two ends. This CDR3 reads CASSLPGGMNTEAFF. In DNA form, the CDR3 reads TGTGCCAGCAGTTTACCCGGGGGGATGAACACTGAAGCTTTCTTT.

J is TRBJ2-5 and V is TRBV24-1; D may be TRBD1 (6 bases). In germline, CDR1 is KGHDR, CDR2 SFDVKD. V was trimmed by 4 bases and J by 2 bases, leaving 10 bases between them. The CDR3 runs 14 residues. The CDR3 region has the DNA TGTGCCACCAGTGACCGGGACATACAAGAGACCCAGTACTTC. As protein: CATSDRDIQETQYF.

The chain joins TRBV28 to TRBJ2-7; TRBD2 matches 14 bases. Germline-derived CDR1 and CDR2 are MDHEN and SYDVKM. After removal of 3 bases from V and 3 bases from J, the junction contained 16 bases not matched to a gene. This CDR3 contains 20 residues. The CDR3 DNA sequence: TGTGCCAGCAGTTTGTTCCTCCATTTGACTAGCGGGAGGGTCGACTACGAGCAGTACTTC. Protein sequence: CASSLFLHLTSGRVDYEQYF.

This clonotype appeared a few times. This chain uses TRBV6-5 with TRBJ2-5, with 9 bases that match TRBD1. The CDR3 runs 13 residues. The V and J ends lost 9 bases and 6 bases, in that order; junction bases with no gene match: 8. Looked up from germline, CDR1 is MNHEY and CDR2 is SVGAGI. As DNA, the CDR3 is TGTGCCAGTACTGGGACAGGGATAAAGACCCAGTACTTC. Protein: CASTGTGIKTQYF.

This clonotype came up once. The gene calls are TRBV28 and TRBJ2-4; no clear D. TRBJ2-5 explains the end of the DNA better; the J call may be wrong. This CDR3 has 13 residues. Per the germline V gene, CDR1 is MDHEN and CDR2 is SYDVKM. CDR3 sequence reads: CASSDPLQETQYF. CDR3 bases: TGTGCCAGCAGCGACCCGTTACAAGAGACCCAGTACTTC.

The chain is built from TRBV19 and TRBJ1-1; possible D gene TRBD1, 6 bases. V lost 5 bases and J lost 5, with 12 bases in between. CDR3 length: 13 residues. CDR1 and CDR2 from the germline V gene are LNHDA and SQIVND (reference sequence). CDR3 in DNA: TGTGCCAGTAGTCTCCCCCAGGGGACTGAAGCTTTCTTT. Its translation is CASSLPQGTEAFF.